A single sample is the source of the 6 T cell receptor beta chains below, sequenced in a study of regulatory T cells in long-lasting Graves disease. Time point: newly diagnosed GD, antithyroid drugs for less than 3 months. From RNA extracted from PBMCs, the TCR library was made. In building TCR beta libraries, iRepertoire HTBI primers were used together with Arm-PCR of CDR3 regions. Using its own MiXCR run on the multiplex PCR reads, TCRdb lists one record per CDR3 protein. The sample lists 400,000 to 500,000 distinct CDR3 sequences, about 15% seen once, with around 15% in the top ten. The same sample was also studied in work on T cells in Graves' hyperthyroidism and ophthalmopathy.

This sample comprised peripheral blood mononuclear cells (PBMCs), obtained at new diagnosis, from a patient treated with antithyroid drugs. The receptors were sampled from a woman aged 30 to 39 with Graves disease.

This clonotype has ten or more counts. The chain uses TRBV7-3 and TRBJ2-1, with a possible D match to TRBD2 (6 bases). Trimming removed 5 bases from V and 5 bases from J, with 16 bases in between. Germline V CDR1 and CDR2: SGHTA, FQGTGA. The CDR3 spans 15 residues. This CDR3 reads CASSPRGLKDNEQFF. In DNA, the CDR3 is TGTGCCAGCAGCCCAAGGGGACTGAAAGACAATGAGCAGTTCTTC.

This clonotype occurred many times. The V and J genes are TRBV20-1 and TRBJ1-3; D unresolved. Per germline, CDR1 DFQATT and CDR2 SNEGSKA (reference sequence). V was shortened by 0 bases and J by 3 bases, with 9 bases between the two germline ends. This CDR3 comprises 14 residues. The CDR3 DNA sequence: TGCAGTGCTAGAGATAGCAAGGTTGGAAACACCATATATTTT. Translated, it gives CSARDSKVGNTIYF.

This clonotype was counted at least ten times. This chain joins TRBV14 and TRBJ1-1; possible D gene TRBD1, 5 bases. Germline lookup yields CDR1 SGHDN and CDR2 FVKESK. CDR3 length: 12 amino acids. V shed 4 bases and J shed 11 bases, with 14 bases lying between them. This CDR3 is CASSRIAGWAFF. DNA for the CDR3: TGTGCCAGCAGCCGTATCGCAGGGTGGGCTTTCTTT.

J is TRBJ1-1 and V is TRBV29-1; a possible D gene is TRBD1 (6 bases). This CDR3 region has 12 residues. V lost 7 bases and J lost 1, with 10 bases in between. Germline CDR1 SQVTM, CDR2 ANQGSEA. The CDR3 protein is CSDTGQNTEAFF. The CDR3 DNA reads as TGCAGCGATACGGGACAGAACACTGAAGCTTTCTTT.

There are many counts of this clonotype. V and J are TRBV27 and TRBJ1-1; TRBD1 matches 7 bases. V lost 0 bases and J lost 1; bases outside the gene matches: 2. The CDR3 contains 15 residues. Germline V lookup: CDR1 MNHEY, CDR2 SMNVEV (reference sequence). The CDR3 sequence: CASSLSGQPNTEAFF. CDR3 sequence (DNA): TGTGCCAGCAGTTTATCGGGACAGCCGAACACTGAAGCTTTCTTT.

Comment on this clonotype: A much larger clone differs from this one at a single base, so this may be a read error. The V call is TRBV2, the J call TRBJ2-1; TRBD2 matches at 11 bases. V trimming: 7 bases; J trimming: 10 bases; junction bases outside the gene matches: 9. The length of the CDR3 is 14 residues. Germline assignment: CDR1 SNHLY and CDR2 FYNNEI. The CDR3 spells CASNVLAGAREQFF. The CDR3 region has the DNA TGTGCCAGCAATGTACTAGCGGGAGCTCGGGAGCAGTTCTTC.